This T cell receptor beta chain was identified in a study of blood T cell repertoires in COVID-19. This CDR3 has 14 residues. Per germline, CDR1 GTSNPN and CDR2 SVGIG (reference sequence). J lost 0 bases, V lost 1 base, and 2 bases had no gene match. The assay was immunoSEQ multiplex PCR, and TCRdb's table has in-frame clones only and misses some. The sample comprises about 74,000 clones, almost 85% of which are singletons, and about 35% rests with the top ten. V and J are TRBV30 and TRBJ1-2; TRBD1 matches 7 bases. Sequenced: peripheral blood. The receptor was derived from a man aged 65 to 85 with acute or convalescent COVID-19. CDR3 protein: CAWSGTGPNYGYTF. DNA for the CDR3: TGTGCCTGGAGTGGGACAGGTCCTAACTATGGCTACACCTTC.